This T cell receptor beta chain was sequenced for a study of HIV-infected patients and healthy controls. Study-wide results and caveats: Healthy controls shared more CDR3 sequences between individuals than HIV-infected patients did. Size-matched repertoire data failed to replicate the apparent Gini index recovery after therapy in HIV-infected patients.

Whole blood was used without fractionation, so all unsorted peripheral T cells were included. RNA came from approximately 2.6 ml of peripheral blood. The CDR3 totals 14 residues. Trimming pared 3 bases from V and 1 base from J, leaving 7 bases between. CDR1 MNHEY and CDR2 SMNVEV come from the germline V gene (reference sequence). This clonotype appeared many times. Its target is unknown. Alpha and beta constant-region primers primed reverse transcription of about 500 ng RNA. Separate chain-specific third strand synthesis with multiplexing indices produced the alpha and beta libraries. One entry per CDR3 protein, called by TCRdb with MiXCR from the 5' RACE reads. The data hold 15,000 to 20,000 distinct CDR3 sequences, with around 5.5% observed a single time.

Source material: blood. This clonotype was obtained from an adult in good health. The chain carries TRBV27 and TRBJ1-5, with D perhaps matching TRBD1 (5 bases). CDR3 region: CASSLTASNQPQHF. In DNA form, the CDR3 reads TGTGCCAGCAGTTTGACAGCCAGCAATCAGCCCCAGCATTTT.